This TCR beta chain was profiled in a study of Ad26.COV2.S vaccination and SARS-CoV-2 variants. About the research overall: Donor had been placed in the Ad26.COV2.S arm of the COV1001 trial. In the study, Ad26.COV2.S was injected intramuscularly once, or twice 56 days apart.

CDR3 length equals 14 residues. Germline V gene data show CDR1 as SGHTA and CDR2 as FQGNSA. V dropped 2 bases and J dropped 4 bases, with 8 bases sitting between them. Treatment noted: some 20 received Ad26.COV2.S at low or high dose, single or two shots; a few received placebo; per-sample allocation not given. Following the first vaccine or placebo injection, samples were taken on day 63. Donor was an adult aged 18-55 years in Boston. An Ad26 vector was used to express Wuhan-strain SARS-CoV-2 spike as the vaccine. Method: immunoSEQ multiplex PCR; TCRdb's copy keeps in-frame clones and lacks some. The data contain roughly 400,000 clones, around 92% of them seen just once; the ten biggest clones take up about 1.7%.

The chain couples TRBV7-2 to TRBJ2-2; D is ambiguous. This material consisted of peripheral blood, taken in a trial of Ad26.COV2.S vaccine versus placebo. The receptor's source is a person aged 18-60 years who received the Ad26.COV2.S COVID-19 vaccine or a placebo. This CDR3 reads CASSLLHTTGELFF. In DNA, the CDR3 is TGTGCCAGCAGCTTACTGCACACCACCGGGGAGCTGTTTTTT.